What follows are 14 T cell receptor beta chains derived from one specimen sequenced in a study of human T cells and chemical hapten exposure. TCRdb reprocessed the RACE reads via MiXCR and lists one record per CDR3 protein. The table lists approximately 400,000 distinct CDR3 sequences, more than 4.5% of them singletons. Time point described: patch test 1, 2 weeks after DPC sensitization. Treatment indicated: therapeutic diphenylcyclopropenone sensitization with weekly scalp DPC. The material was whole blood, obtained in connection with sensitization to the hapten diphenylcyclopropenone (DPC). Source of these receptors: a woman in her 50s with alopecia areata. Some clones in this sample may be carry-over from other donors' samples.

The CDR3 is CSATGQALGNQPQHF. For the CDR3, the DNA is TGCAGTGCTACGGGACAGGCGCTTGGCAATCAGCCCCAGCATTTT. The chain links TRBV20-1 to TRBJ1-5, with 8 bases lining up with TRBD1. The length of the CDR3 is 15 residues. With V trimmed by 4 bases and J by 2 bases, 7 bases remained unmatched. The germline CDR1 and CDR2 sequences are DFQATT and SNEGSKA (reference sequence).

Many counts were recorded for this clonotype. The chain recombines TRBV12-3 or TRBV12-4 with TRBJ1-1; D may be TRBD1 (6 bases). The CDR3 length is 14 residues. With 6 bases removed from V and 1 base from J, the gap between germline ends came to 12 bases. The CDR3 spells CASSSGTPNTEAFF. The CDR3 DNA is TGTGCCAGCAGCTCCGGGACACCGAACACTGAAGCTTTCTTT.

The chain employs TRBV7-9 and TRBJ2-7; 12 nucleotides line up with TRBD2. Trimming took 4 bases from V and 5 from J; bases not matched to a gene: 9. Per germline, CDR1 SEHNR and CDR2 FQNEAQ (reference sequence). The CDR3 is 16 amino acids. CDR3 region: CASSSTSGGIMNEQYF. DNA of the CDR3: TGTGCCAGCAGCTCCACTAGCGGGGGGATAATGAACGAGCAGTACTTC.

This clonotype has a handful of counts. J is TRBJ2-4 and V is TRBV9, with D possibly matching TRBD1 (5 bases). Trimming left V 4 bases short and J 5 bases short, with 16 bases between. The CDR3 is 15 residues long. CDR1 is SGDLS, CDR2 YYNGEE, per germline. CDR3 region: CASSPLAGPQNIQYF. The DNA for the CDR3 is TGTGCCAGCAGCCCCCTGGCAGGGCCCCAAAACATTCAGTACTTC.

This clonotype was counted ten times or more. This chain links TRBV6-5 with TRBJ1-1; D may be TRBD1 (5 bases). This CDR3 spans 14 amino acids. In germline, CDR1 is MNHEY, CDR2 SVGAGI. Trimming pared 2 bases from V and 5 bases from J, leaving 12 bases between. CDR3 nucleotide sequence: TGTGCCAGCAGTTACCTCCGGGGGGGGACTGAAGCTTTCTTT. Amino acids: CASSYLRGGTEAFF.

This clonotype was seen only a few times. This chain joins TRBV2 and TRBJ1-1; 7 bases are a match to TRBD1. This CDR3 is 15 amino acids long. The V segment lost 4 bases and the J segment 3 bases; nucleotides outside the gene matches: 8. The germline V gene has CDR1 SNHLY and CDR2 FYNNEI. The CDR3 loop is CASSAPQGKDTEAFF. In DNA, the CDR3 is TGTGCCAGCAGTGCCCCACAGGGGAAGGACACTGAAGCTTTCTTT.

With respect to this clonotype: One end of the junction fails to match germline, which may point to a read error. This rearrangement joins TRBV12-3 or TRBV12-4 to TRBJ2-3, with D unresolved. This CDR3 region has 13 residues. CDR3 nucleotide sequence: TGTGCCAGCAGTCCCCCGCACACAGATACGCAGGATTTT. Its protein is CASSPPHTDTQDF.

At least ten counts were recorded for this clonotype. The J gene is TRBJ2-7, the V gene TRBV29-1, with 10 bases matching TRBD2. The junction had 7 bases not matched to a gene; V was cut back by 4 bases and J by 1 base. Germline CDR1 SQVTM, CDR2 ANQGSEA. CDR3 length equals 15 residues. For the CDR3, the DNA is TGCAGCGTTGCCGGTACTAGCGGGGCGTCCTACGAGCAGTACTTC. Translating gives CSVAGTSGASYEQYF.

Remarks on this clonotype: An end of the junction differs from the germline gene, which may be a read error. V is TRBV5-1 and J is TRBJ2-7; the match to TRBD1 covers 11 bases. CDR3 length equals 16 residues. The V gene's germline CDR1 is SGHRS and CDR2 YFSETQ. The CDR3, as DNA: TGCGCCAGCAGCTTGATGACCGGGACAGGGGGAGCCTTCCATCACTTC. This translates into CASSLMTGTGGAFHHF.

The table lists this clonotype with many counts. This sequence joins TRBV10-3 and TRBJ2-3; 7 bases line up with TRBD2. J was trimmed by 0 bases and V by 10 bases; bases with no gene match: 10. CDR1 is ENHRY, CDR2 SYGVKD, per germline. This CDR3 contains 15 residues. This chain's CDR3 is CANPGVAGSTDTQYF. The CDR3 nucleotides are TGTGCCAACCCCGGGGTAGCGGGCAGCACAGATACGCAGTATTTT.

This clonotype was recorded many times. The V call is TRBV10-3, the J call TRBJ2-7; 8 nucleotides agree with TRBD1. After removal of 2 bases from V and 2 bases from J, the junction contained 11 bases not matched to a gene. Germline values: CDR1 ENHRY, CDR2 SYGVKD. The CDR3 is made up of 17 amino acids. DNA of the CDR3: TGTGCCATCAGTGAGGGTATCGGACAGGGCCAGACCTACGAGCAGTACTTC. It specifies CAISEGIGQGQTYEQYF.

Many counts were recorded for this clonotype. This rearrangement joins TRBV5-1 to TRBJ2-3; possible D gene TRBD1, 6 bases. V gave up 6 bases and J gave up 2 bases, with 10 bases separating them. CDR1 and CDR2 from the germline V gene are SGHRS and YFSETQ. The length of the CDR3 is 13 residues. The CDR3 loop reads CASKGQSTDTQYF. CDR3 DNA sequence: TGCGCCAGCAAAGGACAGTCCACAGATACGCAGTATTTT.

This clonotype has ten or more counts. The chain carries TRBV20-1 and TRBJ1-1; D unclear. V lost 1 base to trimming and J lost 0 bases, with 9 bases between them. The length of the CDR3 is 14 residues. Germline values: CDR1 DFQATT, CDR2 SNEGSKA (reference sequence). CDR3 in amino acids: CSARGGHLNTEAFF. The CDR3 bases are TGCAGTGCTAGAGGAGGCCATTTGAACACTGAAGCTTTCTTT.

The genes are TRBV9 and TRBJ1-6; D is unresolved. V lost 1 base and J lost 10, with 9 bases in between. This CDR3 is built from 13 residues. CDR1 and CDR2 (germline): SGDLS, YYNGEE. The CDR3: CASSVNWESPLHF. DNA of the CDR3: TGTGCCAGCAGCGTAAATTGGGAGTCACCCCTCCACTTT.